One sample yielded the 4 T cell receptor beta chains listed below, sequenced in a study of shared clonotypes between healthy human individuals. Clones were sequenced by immunoSEQ multiplex PCR, and TCRdb holds only the in-frame ones, with some missing. The profile covers about 2.1 million clones, with about 92% appearing a single time and more than 1.5% taken by the ten largest. The naive CD8 population came from CD45RO-negative cells selected for CCR7, without terminally differentiated effector memory CD45RA+ cells. Sample: naive CD8+ T cells from PBMCs. Receptor source: a man between 18 and 35 years old in good health. Some clones in this sample may be carry-over from other donors' samples.

The gene calls are TRBV27 and TRBJ2-1, with D uncertain. CDR3 length equals 14 residues. Trimming left V 3 bases short and J 6 bases short, with 12 bases between. Germline V gives CDR1 MNHEY, CDR2 SMNVEV (reference sequence). The CDR3 sequence is CASSFYRSPNEQFF. For the CDR3, the DNA is TGTGCCAGCAGTTTTTACCGTTCCCCCAATGAGCAGTTCTTC.

In the case of this clone: Other DNA sequences of this sample code for an identical CDR3. This sequence joins TRBV27 and TRBJ1-5, with a weak D call TRBD1 (5 bases). Germline V gene data show CDR1 as MNHEY and CDR2 as SMNVEV (reference sequence). CDR3 length: 13 amino acids. The germline V and J ends were trimmed by 2 bases and 6 bases, with 8 bases remaining between them. Written as DNA, the CDR3 is TGTGCCAGCAGTTTAGTAGGGGCTCAGCCCCAGCATTTT. Its translation: CASSLVGAQPQHF.

The chain recombines TRBV5-1 with TRBJ2-1; 12 bases line up with TRBD2. This CDR3 comprises 17 residues. Trimming at V came to 6 bases and at J to 0 bases, leaving 7 bases not matched to a gene. Germline loops: CDR1 SGHRS, CDR2 YFSETQ. Written as DNA, the CDR3 is TGCGCCAGCATCGGCGGACTAGCGGGACGCTCCTACAATGAGCAGTTCTTC. It codes for CASIGGLAGRSYNEQFF.

This sequence joins TRBV5-6 and TRBJ2-7, with TRBD2 identical over 9 bases. After removal of 5 bases from V and 3 bases from J, the junction contained 9 bases not matched to a gene. CDR3 length: 15 amino acids. Germline V lookup: CDR1 SGHDT, CDR2 YYEEEE. CDR3 DNA sequence: TGTGCCAGCAGAAGGCCCCTAGCGGGAATCTACGAGCAGTACTTC. Translated, it gives CASRRPLAGIYEQYF. Drawing the rest from reference TRBV5-6 and TRBJ2-7, the complete variable domain is DAGVTQSPTHLIKTRGQQVTLRCSPKSGHDTVSWYQQALGQGPQFIFQYYEEEERQRGNFPDRFSGHQFPNYSSELNVNALLLGDSALYLCASRRPLAGIYEQYFGPGTRLTVT.